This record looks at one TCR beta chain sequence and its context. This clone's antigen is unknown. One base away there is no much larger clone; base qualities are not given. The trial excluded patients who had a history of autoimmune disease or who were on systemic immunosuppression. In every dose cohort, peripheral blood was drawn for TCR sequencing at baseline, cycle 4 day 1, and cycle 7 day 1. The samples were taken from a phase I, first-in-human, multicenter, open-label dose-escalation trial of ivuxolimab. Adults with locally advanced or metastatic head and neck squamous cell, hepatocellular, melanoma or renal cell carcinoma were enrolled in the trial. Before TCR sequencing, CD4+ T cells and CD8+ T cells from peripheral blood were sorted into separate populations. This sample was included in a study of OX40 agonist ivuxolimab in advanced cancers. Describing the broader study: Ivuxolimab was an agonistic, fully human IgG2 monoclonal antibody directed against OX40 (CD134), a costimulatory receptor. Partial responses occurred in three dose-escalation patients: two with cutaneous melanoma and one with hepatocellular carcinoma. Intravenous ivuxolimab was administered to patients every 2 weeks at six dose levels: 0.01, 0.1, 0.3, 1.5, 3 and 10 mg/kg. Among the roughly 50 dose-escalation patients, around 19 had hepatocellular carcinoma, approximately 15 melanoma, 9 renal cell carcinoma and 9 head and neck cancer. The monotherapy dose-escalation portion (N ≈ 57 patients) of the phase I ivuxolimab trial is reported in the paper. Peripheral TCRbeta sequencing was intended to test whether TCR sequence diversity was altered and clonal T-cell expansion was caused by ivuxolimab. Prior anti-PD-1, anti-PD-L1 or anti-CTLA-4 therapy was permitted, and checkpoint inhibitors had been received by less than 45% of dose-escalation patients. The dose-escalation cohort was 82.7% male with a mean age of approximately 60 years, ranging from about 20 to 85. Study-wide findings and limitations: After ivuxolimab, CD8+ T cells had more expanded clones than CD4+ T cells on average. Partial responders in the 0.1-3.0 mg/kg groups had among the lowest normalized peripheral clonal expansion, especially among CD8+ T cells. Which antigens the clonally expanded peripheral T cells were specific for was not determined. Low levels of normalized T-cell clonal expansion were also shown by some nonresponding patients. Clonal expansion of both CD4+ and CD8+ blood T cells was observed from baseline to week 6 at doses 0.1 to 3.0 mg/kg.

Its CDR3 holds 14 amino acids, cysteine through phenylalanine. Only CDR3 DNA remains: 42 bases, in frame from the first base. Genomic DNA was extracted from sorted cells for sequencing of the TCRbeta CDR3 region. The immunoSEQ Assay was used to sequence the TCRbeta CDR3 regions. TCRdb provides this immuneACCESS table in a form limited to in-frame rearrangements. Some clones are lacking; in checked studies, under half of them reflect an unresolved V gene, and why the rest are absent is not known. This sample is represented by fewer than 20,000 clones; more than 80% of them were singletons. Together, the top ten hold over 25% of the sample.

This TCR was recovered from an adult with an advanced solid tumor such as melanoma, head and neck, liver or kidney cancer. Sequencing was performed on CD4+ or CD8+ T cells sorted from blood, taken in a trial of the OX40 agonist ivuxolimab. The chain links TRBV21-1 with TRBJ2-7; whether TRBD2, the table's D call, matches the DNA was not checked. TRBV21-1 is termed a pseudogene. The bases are TGTGCCAGACTGGGACTAGCGGGAGTGTACGAGCAGTACTTC. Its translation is CARLGLAGVYEQYF.